The 14 T cell receptor beta chains in this list originate from one sample, sequenced in a study of blood T cell repertoires in COVID-19. Sequenced by immunoSEQ multiplex PCR; TCRdb stores in-frame clones only, minus some. The sample records under 200,000 clones, approximately 82% being singletons. Sequencing was done on a sample of PBMCs or T cells enriched from blood (not recorded which). The origin of the receptors is a woman aged 45-60 years in a cohort exposed to, infected with or recovered from COVID-19 (not recorded which).

This clone was counted between two and nine times. V gene TRBV6-5 combines with J gene TRBJ1-6, with 7 bases matching TRBD1. This CDR3 spans 13 amino acids. V lost 6 bases to trimming and J lost 7 bases; unmatched junction nucleotides: 3. The germline V gene has CDR1 MNHEY and CDR2 SVGAGI. The CDR3: CASRPGQNSPLHF. The CDR3 DNA reads as TGTGCCAGCAGGCCGGGACAGAATTCACCCCTCCACTTT.

The rearrangement joins TRBV5-6 to TRBJ2-1; D possibly corresponds to TRBD2 (6 bases). Germline loops: CDR1 SGHDT, CDR2 YYEEEE. The germline V and J ends were trimmed by 4 bases and 7 bases, with 21 bases remaining between them. CDR3 length equals 16 residues. CDR3 sequence: CASSRGPPGGGNEQFF. The CDR3 nucleotides are TGTGCCAGCAGCCGCGGTCCGCCGGGTGGAGGGAATGAGCAGTTCTTC.

This rearrangement joins TRBV15 to TRBJ2-2; 9 bases agree with TRBD2. Looked up from germline, CDR1 is LNHNV and CDR2 is YYDKDF (reference sequence). The CDR3 loop spans 17 amino acids. J gave up 4 bases and V 5 bases, and 11 bases lay outside the gene matches. CDR3 sequence (DNA): TGTGCCACCAGCCGCCCCCCGCGGGGGGGCCGCACCGGGGAGCTGTTTTTT. Translated: CATSRPPRGGRTGELFF.

Points on this clone: A read error may account for a junction end that differs from germline. The CDR3 nucleotides are TGTGCCAGCAGTTACGACTTTGCGGAGGCCGCTGTTTTT. It yields the protein CASSYDFAEAAVF. This chain uses TRBV6-2 or TRBV6-3 with TRBJ2-2, with TRBD2 as a possible D gene (5 bases). CDR1 and CDR2 (germline): MNHEY, SVGEGT. The CDR3 has 13 residues.

The rearrangement links TRBV6-5 to TRBJ2-7, with 7 bases fitting TRBD1. The V and J ends lost 10 bases and 3 bases, in that order; junction bases with no gene match: 15. The CDR3 is 15 amino acids. Germline values: CDR1 MNHEY, CDR2 SVGAGI. CDR3 nucleotide sequence: TGTGCCACCAGGAGAACCCGGGACAGTCTCTACGAGCAGTACTTC. Its protein product is CATRRTRDSLYEQYF.

As concerns this clone: The same CDR3 can be traced to other DNA sequences in this sample. The chain has TRBV10-1 and TRBJ2-1; D is perhaps TRBD1 (6 bases). There are 13 residues in the CDR3. Between the trimmed V and J ends, which lost 2 bases and 4 bases, there was a span of 6 bases. Germline CDR1 WNHNN, CDR2 SYGVQD (reference sequence). The CDR3 reads CASSEGQYNEQFF. The CDR3 region has the DNA TGCGCCAGCAGTGAGGGACAGTACAATGAGCAGTTCTTC.

V is TRBV18 and J is TRBJ2-5; D is perhaps TRBD1 (6 bases). CDR1 and CDR2 (germline): KGHSH, LQKENI. The CDR3 covers 14 residues. With 4 bases removed from V and 2 bases from J, the gap between germline ends came to 11 bases. The CDR3 coding sequence is TGTGCCAGCTCACGAGTCACAGGGCAAGAGACCCAGTACTTC. The encoded protein is CASSRVTGQETQYF.

V usage is TRBV12-3 or TRBV12-4 and J usage is TRBJ1-1, with D possibly being TRBD1 (6 bases). The V gene lost 2 bases and the J gene lost 5 bases, with 9 bases spanning the gap. The CDR3 consists of 13 residues. The CDR3 region has the DNA TGTGCCAGCAGTTTAATCGGACAGACTGAAGCTTTCTTT. Encoded protein: CASSLIGQTEAFF.

This clone was recorded once. CDR3 coding DNA: TGTGCCAGCAGTCCAGCTAGCCATTCCGCGAGGACAGATACGCAGTATTTT. This gives the protein CASSPASHSARTDTQYF. This chain joins TRBV3-1 (or the pseudogene TRBV3-2) and TRBJ2-3, with D perhaps TRBD2 (5 bases). Trimming cost V 6 bases and J 3 bases, with 22 bases left between them. The CDR3 spans 17 residues. In germline, CDR1 is LGHDT, CDR2 YNNKEL (reference sequence).

This rearrangement joins TRBV4-2 to TRBJ1-5; the match to TRBD1 covers 10 bases. The junction had 3 bases not matched to a gene; V was cut back by 3 bases and J by 7 bases. Germline V CDR1 and CDR2: LGHNA, YNFKEQ. The CDR3 consists of 14 residues. The CDR3, as DNA: TGTGCCAGCAGCCAGGGGACAGGGGTACAGCCCCAGCATTTT. This codes for CASSQGTGVQPQHF.

The chain is built from TRBV5-8 and TRBJ1-2; 10 nucleotides match TRBD1. Germline V lookup: CDR1 SGHTS, CDR2 YDEGEE. The CDR3 runs 15 residues. Trimming at V came to 4 bases and at J to 6 bases, leaving 9 bases not matched to a gene. DNA for the CDR3: TGTGCCAGCAGCCTTACCGGGACAGGGGTTAATGGCTACACCTTC. This sequence encodes CASSLTGTGVNGYTF.

This clone was counted a single time. V and J are TRBV28 and TRBJ1-2; D is ambiguous. V was cut by 8 bases and J by 8 bases, with 12 bases left in between. CDR3 length: 11 amino acids. Per germline, CDR1 MDHEN and CDR2 SYDVKM. Here the CDR3 DNA reads TGTGCCAGCGGCCAGCGGATGGGCTACACCTTC. This sequence encodes CASGQRMGYTF.

The DNA for the CDR3 is TGTGCCAGCACCGGCGGGGGGGCACAGAGTATATACGAGCAGTACTTC. This sequence encodes CASTGGGAQSIYEQYF. The V and J genes are TRBV9 and TRBJ2-7; 9 bases agree with TRBD2. The V gene end was trimmed by 6 bases and the J gene end by 4 bases; junction bases not matched to a gene: 14. The CDR3 is 16 residues long. CDR1 and CDR2 (germline): SGDLS, YYNGEE.

This clone has just one count. The J gene is TRBJ1-1, the V gene TRBV28; D perhaps matches TRBD1 (6 bases). Germline loops: CDR1 MDHEN, CDR2 SYDVKM. Trimming took off 2 bases at V and 2 bases at J, with 15 bases between the two ends. This CDR3 comprises 16 residues. CDR3 loop: CASSLPRQGLNTEAFF. CDR3 sequence (DNA): TGTGCCAGCAGTTTACCCCGGCAGGGGTTAAACACTGAAGCTTTCTTT.